This passage covers 2 T cell receptor beta chains from one sample sequenced in a study of response to subunit inactivated influenza vaccine. A single record per CDR3 protein comes from TCRdb applying MiXCR to the RT-PCR reads. Of around 480,000 distinct CDR3 sequences detected, approximately 15% appear once; the ten largest clones hold less than 4%. Specimen: CD4+ T cells sorted from PBMCs, collected around 25 months after vaccination. Receptor source: a man between 50 and 69 years old who received an inactivated influenza vaccine.

V and J are TRBV12-3 or TRBV12-4 and TRBJ1-6; 8 bases align to TRBD1. This CDR3 is built from 15 residues. J gave up 7 bases and V 4 bases, and 6 bases lay outside the gene matches. The CDR3 sequence: CASSSSGTGNSPLHF. The CDR3 coding sequence is TGTGCCAGCAGTTCCTCCGGGACAGGCAATTCACCCCTCCACTTT.

CDR3 region: CAIRAGDRNTDTQYF. The CDR3 region has the DNA TGTGCCATCAGGGCCGGAGACAGAAACACAGATACGCAGTATTTT. The genes are TRBV10-3 and TRBJ2-3, with D possibly TRBD1 on 5 matching bases. The CDR3 covers 15 residues. V was clipped by 6 bases and J by 2 bases, with 15 bases between them. Germline CDR1 is ENHRY and CDR2 is SYGVKD.